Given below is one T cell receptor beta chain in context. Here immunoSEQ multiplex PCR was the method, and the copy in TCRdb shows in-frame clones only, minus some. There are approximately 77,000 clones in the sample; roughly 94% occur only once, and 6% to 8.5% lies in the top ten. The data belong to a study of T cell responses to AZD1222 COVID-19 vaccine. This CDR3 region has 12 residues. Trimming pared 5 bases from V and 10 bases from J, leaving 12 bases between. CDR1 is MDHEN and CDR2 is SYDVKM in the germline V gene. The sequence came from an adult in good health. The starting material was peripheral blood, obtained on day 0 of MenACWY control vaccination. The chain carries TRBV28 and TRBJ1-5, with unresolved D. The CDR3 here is CASSPSRDPQHF. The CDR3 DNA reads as TGTGCCAGCAGTCCCTCCCGCGATCCCCAGCATTTT.